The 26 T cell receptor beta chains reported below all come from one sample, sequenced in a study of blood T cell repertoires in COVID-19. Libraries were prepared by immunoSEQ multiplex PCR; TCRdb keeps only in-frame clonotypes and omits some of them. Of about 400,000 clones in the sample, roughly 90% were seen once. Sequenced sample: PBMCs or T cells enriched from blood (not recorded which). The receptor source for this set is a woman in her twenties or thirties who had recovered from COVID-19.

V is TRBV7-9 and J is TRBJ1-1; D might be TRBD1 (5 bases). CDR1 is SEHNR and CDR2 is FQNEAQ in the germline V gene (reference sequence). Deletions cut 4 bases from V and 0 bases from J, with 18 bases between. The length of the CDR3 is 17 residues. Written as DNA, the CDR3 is TGTGCCAGCAGCTCCAATCGGGGGTCGAATTTGAACACTGAAGCTTTCTTT. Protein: CASSSNRGSNLNTEAFF.

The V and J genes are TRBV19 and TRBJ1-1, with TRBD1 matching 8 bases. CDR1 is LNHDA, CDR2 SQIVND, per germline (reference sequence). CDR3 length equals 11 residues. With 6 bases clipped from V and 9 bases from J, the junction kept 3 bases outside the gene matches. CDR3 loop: CASRRQGQAFF. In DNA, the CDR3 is TGTGCCAGTAGAAGACAGGGGCAAGCTTTCTTT.

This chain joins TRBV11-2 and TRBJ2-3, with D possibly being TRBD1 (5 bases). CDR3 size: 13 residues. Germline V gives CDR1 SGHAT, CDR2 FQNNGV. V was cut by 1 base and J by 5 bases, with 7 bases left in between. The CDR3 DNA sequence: TGTGCCAGCAGCTTAGGGGGCGTAGATACGCAGTATTTT. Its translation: CASSLGGVDTQYF.

The CDR3: CASSRGQGVGLEKLFF. CDR3 bases: TGTGCCAGCTCCCGTGGACAGGGAGTGGGGCTTGAAAAACTGTTTTTT. The rearrangement joins TRBV18 to TRBJ1-4; 8 bases agree with TRBD1. There are 16 residues in the CDR3. The junction had 13 bases not matched to a gene; V was cut back by 6 bases and J by 7 bases. Germline values: CDR1 KGHSH, CDR2 LQKENI.

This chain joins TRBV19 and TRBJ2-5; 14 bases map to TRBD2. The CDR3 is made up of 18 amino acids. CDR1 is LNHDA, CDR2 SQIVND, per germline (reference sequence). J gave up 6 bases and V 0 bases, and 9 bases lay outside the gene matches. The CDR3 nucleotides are TGTGCCAGTAGTATAGATTCGACTAGCGGGAGGGCCAAGAAGACCCAGTACTTC. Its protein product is CASSIDSTSGRAKKTQYF.

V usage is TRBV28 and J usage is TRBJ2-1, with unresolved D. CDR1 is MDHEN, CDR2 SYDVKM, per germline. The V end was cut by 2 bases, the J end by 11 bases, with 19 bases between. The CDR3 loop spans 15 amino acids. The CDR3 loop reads CASSLEYLVATQQFF. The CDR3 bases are TGTGCCAGCAGTTTAGAGTATTTAGTGGCGACACAGCAGTTCTTC. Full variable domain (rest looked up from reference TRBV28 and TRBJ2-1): DVKVTQSSRYLVKRTGEKVFLECVQDMDHENMFWYRQDPGLGLRLIYFSYDVKMKEKGDIPEGYSVSREKKERFSLILESASTNQTSMYLCASSLEYLVATQQFFGPGTRLTVL.

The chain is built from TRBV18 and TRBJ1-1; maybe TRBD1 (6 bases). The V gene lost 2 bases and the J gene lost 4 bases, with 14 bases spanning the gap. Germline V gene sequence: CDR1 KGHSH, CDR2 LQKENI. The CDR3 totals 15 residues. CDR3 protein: CASSPAQGSVTEAFF. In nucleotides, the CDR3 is TGTGCCAGCTCACCAGCTCAGGGGTCGGTCACTGAAGCTTTCTTT.

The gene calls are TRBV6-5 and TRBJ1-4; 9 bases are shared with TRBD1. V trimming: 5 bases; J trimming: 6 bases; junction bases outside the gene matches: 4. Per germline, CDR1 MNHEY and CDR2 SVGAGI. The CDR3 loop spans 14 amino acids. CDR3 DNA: TGTGCCAGCAGTACCGGGACAGGGTATGAAAAACTGTTTTTT. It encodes CASSTGTGYEKLFF.

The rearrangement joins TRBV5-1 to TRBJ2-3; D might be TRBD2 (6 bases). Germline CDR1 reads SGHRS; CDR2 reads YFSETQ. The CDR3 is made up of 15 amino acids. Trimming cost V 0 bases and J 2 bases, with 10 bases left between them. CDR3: CASSLGSGATDTQYF. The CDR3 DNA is TGCGCCAGCAGCTTGGGTAGCGGTGCCACAGATACGCAGTATTTT.

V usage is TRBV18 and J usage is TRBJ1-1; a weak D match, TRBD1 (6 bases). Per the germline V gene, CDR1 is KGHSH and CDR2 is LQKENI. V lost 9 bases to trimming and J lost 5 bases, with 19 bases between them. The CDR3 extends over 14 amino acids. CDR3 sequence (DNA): TGTGCCAGTTACGGGACATCCCTGGGGACTGAAGCTTTCTTT. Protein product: CASYGTSLGTEAFF.

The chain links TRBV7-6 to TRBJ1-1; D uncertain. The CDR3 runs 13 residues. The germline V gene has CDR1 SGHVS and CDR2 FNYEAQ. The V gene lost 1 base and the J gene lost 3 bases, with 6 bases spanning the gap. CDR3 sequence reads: CASSLDRYTEAFF. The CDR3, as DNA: TGTGCCAGCAGCTTAGACCGGTACACTGAAGCTTTCTTT. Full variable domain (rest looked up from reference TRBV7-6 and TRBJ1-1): GAGVSQSPRYKVTKRGQDVALRCDPISGHVSLYWYRQALGQGPEFLTYFNYEAQQDKSGLPNDRFSAERPEGSISTLTIQRTEQRDSAMYRCASSLDRYTEAFFGQGTRLTVV.

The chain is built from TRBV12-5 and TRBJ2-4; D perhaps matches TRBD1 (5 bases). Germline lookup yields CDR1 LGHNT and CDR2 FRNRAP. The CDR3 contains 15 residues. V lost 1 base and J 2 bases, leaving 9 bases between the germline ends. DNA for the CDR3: TGTGCTAGTGGTTTGGAGCACAGGACCAAAAACATTCAGTACTTC. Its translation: CASGLEHRTKNIQYF.

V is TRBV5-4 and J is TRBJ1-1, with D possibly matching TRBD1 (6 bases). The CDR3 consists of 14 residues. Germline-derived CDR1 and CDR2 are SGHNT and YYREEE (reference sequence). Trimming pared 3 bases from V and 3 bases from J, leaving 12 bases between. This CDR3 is CASSSGDGYTEAFF. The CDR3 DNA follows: TGTGCCAGCAGCTCAGGGGATGGATACACTGAAGCTTTCTTT.

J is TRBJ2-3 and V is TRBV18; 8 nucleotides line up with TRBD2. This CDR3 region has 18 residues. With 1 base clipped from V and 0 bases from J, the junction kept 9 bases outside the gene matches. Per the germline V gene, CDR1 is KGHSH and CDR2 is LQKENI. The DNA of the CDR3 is TGTGCCAGCTCACCACTTTCGCCTAGCGGGCCTAGCACAGATACGCAGTATTTT. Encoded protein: CASSPLSPSGPSTDTQYF.

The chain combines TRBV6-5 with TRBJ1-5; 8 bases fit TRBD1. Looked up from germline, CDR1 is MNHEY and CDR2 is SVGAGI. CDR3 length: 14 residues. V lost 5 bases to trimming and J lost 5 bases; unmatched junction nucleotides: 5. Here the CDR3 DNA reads TGTGCCAGCAGTCCCAGGGGGCCTTATCAGCCCCAGCATTTT. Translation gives CASSPRGPYQPQHF.

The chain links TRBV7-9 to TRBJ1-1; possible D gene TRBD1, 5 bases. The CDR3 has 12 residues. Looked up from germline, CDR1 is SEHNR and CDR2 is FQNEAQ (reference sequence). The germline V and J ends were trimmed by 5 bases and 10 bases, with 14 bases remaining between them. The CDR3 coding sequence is TGTGCCAGCAGCCCTGGAAGGCAGGGAGCTTTCTTT. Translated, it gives CASSPGRQGAFF.

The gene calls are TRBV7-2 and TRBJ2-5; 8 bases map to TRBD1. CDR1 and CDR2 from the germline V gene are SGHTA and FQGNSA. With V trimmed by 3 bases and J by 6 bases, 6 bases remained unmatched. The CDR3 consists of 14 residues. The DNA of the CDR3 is TGTGCCAGCAGCTTGGACAGGGTAAAAAAGACCCAGTACTTC. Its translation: CASSLDRVKKTQYF.

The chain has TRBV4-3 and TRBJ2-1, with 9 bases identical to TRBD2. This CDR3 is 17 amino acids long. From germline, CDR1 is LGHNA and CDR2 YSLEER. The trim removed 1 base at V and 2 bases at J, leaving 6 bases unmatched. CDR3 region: CASSQALAGYTYNEQFF. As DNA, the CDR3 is TGCGCCAGCAGCCAAGCACTAGCGGGTTATACCTACAATGAGCAGTTCTTC.

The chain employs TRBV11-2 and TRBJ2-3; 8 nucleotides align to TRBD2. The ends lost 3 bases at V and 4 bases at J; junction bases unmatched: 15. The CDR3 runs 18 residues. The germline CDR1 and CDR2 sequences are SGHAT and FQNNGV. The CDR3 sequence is CASSLSLPSGGGSDTQYF. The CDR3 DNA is TGTGCCAGCAGCTTGAGCCTCCCCAGCGGGGGAGGATCAGATACGCAGTATTTT.

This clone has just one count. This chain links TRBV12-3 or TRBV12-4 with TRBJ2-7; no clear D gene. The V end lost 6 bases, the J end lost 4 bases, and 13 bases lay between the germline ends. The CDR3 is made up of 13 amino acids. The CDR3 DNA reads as TGTGCCAGCAGGAACTCCGGTGGTTACGAGCAGTACTTC. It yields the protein CASRNSGGYEQYF.

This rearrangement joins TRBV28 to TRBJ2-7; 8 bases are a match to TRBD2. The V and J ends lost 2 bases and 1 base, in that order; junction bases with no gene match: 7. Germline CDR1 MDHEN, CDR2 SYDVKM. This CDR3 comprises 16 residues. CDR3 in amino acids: CASSLGGIAGSYEQYF. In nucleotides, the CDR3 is TGTGCCAGCAGTTTAGGTGGAATAGCGGGATCCTACGAGCAGTACTTC.

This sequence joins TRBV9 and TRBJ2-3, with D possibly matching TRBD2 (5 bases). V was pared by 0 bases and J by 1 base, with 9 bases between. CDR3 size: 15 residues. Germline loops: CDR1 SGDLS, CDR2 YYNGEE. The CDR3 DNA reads TGTGCCAGCAGCGTAGTGGCTAGCCGCACAGATACGCAGTATTTT. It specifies CASSVVASRTDTQYF.

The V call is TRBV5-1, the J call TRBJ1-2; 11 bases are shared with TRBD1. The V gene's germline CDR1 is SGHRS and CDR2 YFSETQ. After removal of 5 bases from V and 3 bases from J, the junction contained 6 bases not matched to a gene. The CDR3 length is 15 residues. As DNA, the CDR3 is TGCGCCAGCAGGACCGGGACAGGGGGTTACTATGGCTACACCTTC. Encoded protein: CASRTGTGGYYGYTF.

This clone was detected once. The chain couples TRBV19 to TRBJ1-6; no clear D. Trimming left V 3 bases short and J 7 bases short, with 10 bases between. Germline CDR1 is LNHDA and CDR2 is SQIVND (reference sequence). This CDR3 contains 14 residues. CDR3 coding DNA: TGTGCCAGTAGTATCGAGGGTCTGAATTCACCCCTCCACTTT. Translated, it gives CASSIEGLNSPLHF.

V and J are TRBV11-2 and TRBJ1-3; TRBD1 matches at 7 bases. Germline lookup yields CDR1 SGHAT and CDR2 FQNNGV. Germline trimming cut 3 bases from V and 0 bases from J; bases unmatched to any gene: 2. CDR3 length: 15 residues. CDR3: CASSFEGASGNTIYF. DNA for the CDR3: TGTGCCAGCAGCTTCGAGGGGGCCTCTGGAAACACCATATATTTT.

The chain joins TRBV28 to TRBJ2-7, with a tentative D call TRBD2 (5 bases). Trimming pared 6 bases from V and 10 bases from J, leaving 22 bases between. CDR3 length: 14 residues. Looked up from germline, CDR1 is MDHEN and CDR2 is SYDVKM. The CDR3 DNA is TGTGCCAGCAGGACTGGGGAGCATATCTCCCTCCAGTACTTC. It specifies CASRTGEHISLQYF.